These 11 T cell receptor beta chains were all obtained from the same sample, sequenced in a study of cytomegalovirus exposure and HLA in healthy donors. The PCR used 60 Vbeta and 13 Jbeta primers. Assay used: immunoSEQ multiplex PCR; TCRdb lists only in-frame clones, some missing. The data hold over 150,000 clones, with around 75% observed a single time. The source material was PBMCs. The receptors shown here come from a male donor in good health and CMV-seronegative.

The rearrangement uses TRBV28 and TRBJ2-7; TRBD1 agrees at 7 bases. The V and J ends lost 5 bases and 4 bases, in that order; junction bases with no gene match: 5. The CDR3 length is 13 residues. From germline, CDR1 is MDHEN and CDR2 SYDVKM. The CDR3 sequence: CASSHGQAYEQYF. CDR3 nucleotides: TGTGCCAGCAGTCACGGACAGGCATACGAGCAGTACTTC.

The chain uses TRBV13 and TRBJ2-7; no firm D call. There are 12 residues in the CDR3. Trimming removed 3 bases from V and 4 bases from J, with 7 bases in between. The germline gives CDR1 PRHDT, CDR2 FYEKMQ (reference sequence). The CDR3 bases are TGTGCCAGCAGCTTTTCTAAGTACGAGCAGTACTTC. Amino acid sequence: CASSFSKYEQYF.

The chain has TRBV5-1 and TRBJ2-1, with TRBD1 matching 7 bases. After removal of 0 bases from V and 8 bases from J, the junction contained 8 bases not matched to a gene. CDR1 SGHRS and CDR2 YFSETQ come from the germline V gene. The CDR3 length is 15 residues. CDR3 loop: CASSLGQGSDHEQFF. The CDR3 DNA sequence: TGCGCCAGCAGCTTGGGACAGGGATCTGACCATGAGCAGTTCTTC. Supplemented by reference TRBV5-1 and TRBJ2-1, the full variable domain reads KAGVTQTPRYLIKTRGQQVTLSCSPISGHRSVSWYQQTPGQGLQFLFEYFSETQRNKGNFPGRFSGRQFSNSRSEMNVSTLELGDSALYLCASSLGQGSDHEQFFGPGTRLTVL.

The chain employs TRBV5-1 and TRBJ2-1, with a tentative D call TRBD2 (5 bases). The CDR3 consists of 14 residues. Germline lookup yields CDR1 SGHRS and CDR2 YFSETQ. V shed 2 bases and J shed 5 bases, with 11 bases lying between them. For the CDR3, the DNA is TGCGCCAGCAGCTTAGGACTGGGCAACAATGAGCAGTTCTTC. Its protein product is CASSLGLGNNEQFF.

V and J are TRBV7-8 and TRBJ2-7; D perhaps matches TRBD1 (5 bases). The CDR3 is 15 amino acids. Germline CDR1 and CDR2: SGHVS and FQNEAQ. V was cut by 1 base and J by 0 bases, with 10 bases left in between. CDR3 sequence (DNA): TGTGCCAGCAGCTTAGGGCCCGACAGCTCCTACGAGCAGTACTTC. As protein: CASSLGPDSSYEQYF.

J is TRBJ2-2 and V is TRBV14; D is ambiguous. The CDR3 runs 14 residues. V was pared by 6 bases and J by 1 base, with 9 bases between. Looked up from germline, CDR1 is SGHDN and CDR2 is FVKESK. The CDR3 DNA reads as TGTGCCAGCAGAGACAACTTGAACACCGGGGAGCTGTTTTTT. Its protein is CASRDNLNTGELFF.

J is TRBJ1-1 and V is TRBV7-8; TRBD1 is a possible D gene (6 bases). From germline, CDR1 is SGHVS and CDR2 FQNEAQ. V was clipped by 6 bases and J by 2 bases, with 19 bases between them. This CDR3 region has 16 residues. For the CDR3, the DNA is TGTGCCAGCAGACCCGGAAACAGGGTCTTTAACACTGAAGCTTTCTTT. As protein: CASRPGNRVFNTEAFF. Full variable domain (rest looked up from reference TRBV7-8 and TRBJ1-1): GAGVSQSPRYKVAKRGQDVALRCDPISGHVSLFWYQQALGQGPEFLTYFQNEAQLDKSGLPSDRFFAERPEGSVSTLKIQRTQQEDSAVYLCASRPGNRVFNTEAFFGQGTRLTVV.

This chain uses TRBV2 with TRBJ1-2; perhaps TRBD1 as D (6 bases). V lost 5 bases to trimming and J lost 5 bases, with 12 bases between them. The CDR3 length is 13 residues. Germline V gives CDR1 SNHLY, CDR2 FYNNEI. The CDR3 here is CASSQGSGYGYTF. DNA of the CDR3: TGTGCCAGCAGTCAGGGGAGTGGGTATGGCTACACCTTC.

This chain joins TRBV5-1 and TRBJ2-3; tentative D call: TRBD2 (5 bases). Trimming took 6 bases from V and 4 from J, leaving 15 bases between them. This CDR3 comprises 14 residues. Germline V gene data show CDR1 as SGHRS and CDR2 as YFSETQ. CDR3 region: CASISGSGADTQYF. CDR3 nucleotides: TGCGCCAGCATAAGTGGGAGTGGGGCAGATACGCAGTATTTT.

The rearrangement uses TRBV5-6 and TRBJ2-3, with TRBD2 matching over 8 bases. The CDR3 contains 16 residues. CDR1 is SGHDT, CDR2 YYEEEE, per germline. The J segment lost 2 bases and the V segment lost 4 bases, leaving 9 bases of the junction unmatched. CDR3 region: CASSDLTSGVTDTQYF. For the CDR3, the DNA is TGTGCCAGCAGCGACCTCACTAGCGGAGTCACAGATACGCAGTATTTT.

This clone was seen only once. CDR3 bases: TGTGCCAGCAGTTACTTGACAGGACATCTGAACACTGAAGCTTTCTTT. Translating it yields CASSYLTGHLNTEAFF. The chain recombines TRBV6-5 with TRBJ1-1, with D possibly TRBD1 on 6 matching bases. The V gene lost 1 base and the J gene lost 0 bases, with 12 bases spanning the gap. The germline V gene has CDR1 MNHEY and CDR2 SVGAGI. The CDR3 is made up of 16 amino acids.